In this sample, the clone carrying this T cell receptor beta chain turned up once. As yet, its antigen is unknown. The data originate from a study of T cell responses to AZD1222 COVID-19 vaccine. Sequencing used immunoSEQ multiplex PCR; TCRdb keeps in-frame clones, though not all of them. The table includes 120,000 to 150,000 clones, 85% to 90% detected once. Findings and limits, study-wide: The sample set comprised mostly white British donors with more females, and clonal diversity was possibly underestimated. Two doses of AZD1222 preceded a rise in Spike-specific TCR breadth and depth. Just 5 to 7 AZD1222 recipients were seropositive at baseline.

Between the trimmed V and J ends, which lost 1 base and 4 bases, there was a span of 11 bases. CDR3 length: 15 amino acids. Germline values: CDR1 SGHTA, CDR2 FQGNSA. This clonotype was sampled from an adult who received the AZD1222 COVID-19 vaccine. The source material was peripheral blood, sampled 28 days after the second AZD1222 dose. The chain couples TRBV7-2 to TRBJ2-1; D unresolved. CDR3 protein: CASSLDRRAYNEQFF. In DNA, the CDR3 is TGTGCCAGCAGCTTAGACAGAAGGGCTTACAATGAGCAGTTCTTC.